This T cell receptor beta chain was found in a study of CD8 T cells in ankylosing spondylitis. Overall study findings and caveats: Reactive arthritis synovial fluid and blood previously showed some of these motif variants. Blood of patients with ankylosing spondylitis appeared to be characterized by a TCR beta motif of eight or nine highly homologous variants.

The CDR3 totals 13 residues. Germline CDR1 and CDR2: SGHAT and FQNNGV. The ends were cut back, 5 bases at V and 5 bases at J, with 12 bases in the middle. Quantitative 5'-RACE with molecular barcodes generated TCR beta libraries. TCRdb recomputed calls from the 5' RACE reads with MiXCR, one row per CDR3 protein. The table includes more than 150,000 distinct CDR3 sequences, about 18% detected once. This clonotype was seen at least ten times. The antigen remains undetermined. Sequences were obtained from blood, either unsorted or a sorted T cell fraction (not recorded which). The chain recombines TRBV11-2 with TRBJ1-1; D gene uncertain. The TCR comes from a male donor aged 10 to 35 with ankylosing spondylitis or in good health (not recorded which). The CDR3 spells CASSLDPRTEAFF. The CDR3 nucleotides read TGTGCCAGCAGCCTGGACCCGAGGACTGAAGCTTTCTTT.